The sequence of this T cell receptor beta chain was determined in a study of long-term antiretroviral therapy in people with HIV. The CDR3 spans 13 residues. CDR1 is SGHNT, CDR2 YYREEE, per germline (reference sequence). V gave up 4 bases and J gave up 4 bases, with 10 bases separating them. This clone was observed once. Antigen unknown. Overall study results and limits: All blood samples came from the years 2004 to 2017, possibly under older ART regimens. ART-treated samples gained diversity yet remained below transplant donor controls.

There were about 1-10 million cryopreserved PBMC in the samples before DNA extraction. Version v3.0 of the immunoSEQ assay was performed at survey level. Some clones are missing from TCRdb's copy, which holds only in-frame ones; the method was immunoSEQ multiplex PCR. The sample consists of fewer than 30,000 clones, about 80% of them appearing once. The clonotype originates from a man aged 25-45 years with HIV. This chain links TRBV5-4 with TRBJ2-3; D remains ambiguous. Material: unsorted PBMCs, obtained 0.7 years before starting antiretroviral therapy. The CDR3 DNA is TGTGCCAGCAGCCGTGAGGTAGCAGATACGCAGTATTTT. Translating gives CASSREVADTQYF.